The clone carrying this T cell receptor (beta chain) was observed a single time. Sequencing used immunoSEQ multiplex PCR; TCRdb keeps in-frame clones, though not all of them. This table holds 110,000 to 150,000 clones, less than 90% found once. The record originates from a study of radiation and T cells in renal cell carcinoma. Study summary: Nephrectomy followed 15 Gy stereotactic body radiation by 4 weeks.

As to time point: baseline pretreatment blood. Stated treatment: 15 Gy SBRT to primary tumor, nephrectomy 4 weeks later. This renal cell carcinoma was of the clear cell type. J was trimmed by 5 bases and V by 2 bases; bases with no gene match: 14. Germline values: CDR1 SGHKS, CDR2 YYEKEE (reference sequence). The CDR3 runs 17 residues. This clonotype was obtained from a woman in her fifties or sixties with renal cell carcinoma. This chain links TRBV5-5 with TRBJ1-1; TRBD1 aligns across 8 bases. The specimen was blood, collected from a patient whose treatment included radiotherapy and nephrectomy. CDR3 in DNA: TGTGCCAGCAGCTTCAGGTCAGGGGGCGTCCTGGTGACTGAAGCTTTCTTT. This codes for CASSFRSGGVLVTEAFF.